This T cell receptor beta chain was captured by sequencing in a study of Ad26.COV2.S vaccination and SARS-CoV-2 variants. Overall study results and limits: The breadth of spike-specific CD8+ and CD4+ T cell responses after vaccination was reportedly substantial.

Treatment indicated: roughly 18 received Ad26.COV2.S at low or high dose, single or two shots; a few received placebo; per-sample allocation not given. Day 63 following the first vaccine or placebo injection was when the samples were taken. Recruitment in Boston yielded a donor of adult age, 18-55 years. TCRdb's copy holds only in-frame clones and misses some; the assay was immunoSEQ multiplex PCR. The sample shows 240,000 or so clones, around nine tenths of them seen only once. V was shortened by 4 bases and J by 15 bases, with 19 bases between the two germline ends. This CDR3 comprises 13 residues. The germline CDR1 and CDR2 sequences are SGHTA and FQGNSA. Notes on this clone: Its cognate antigen is unknown.

The rearrangement joins TRBV7-2 to TRBJ2-1, with D possibly matching TRBD2 (6 bases). Sequencing was performed on peripheral blood, taken in a trial of Ad26.COV2.S vaccine versus placebo. The origin of this receptor is a person aged 18-60 years who received the Ad26.COV2.S COVID-19 vaccine or a placebo. The CDR3 spells CASSSLLGTLPFF. The CDR3 DNA reads TGTGCCAGCAGCTCCCTCCTCGGGACTCTCCCGTTCTTC.